Each of the 5 T cell receptor beta chains below was sequenced from the same sample in a study of shared clonotypes between healthy human individuals. Some clones are missing from TCRdb's copy, which holds only in-frame ones; the method was immunoSEQ multiplex PCR. The top ten hold 12% of the sample, which has about 560,000 clones, around 78% seen once. The sample was PBMCs. Receptors originate from a woman between 40 and 55 years old in good health. Some clones in this sample may be carry-over from other donors' samples.

This clone was observed a few times. The V and J genes are TRBV5-8 and TRBJ2-5, with 8 bases that match TRBD2. V lost 4 bases, J lost 5 bases, and 13 bases stayed unmatched. Germline CDR1 and CDR2: SGHTS and YDEGEE. The CDR3 runs to 16 residues. In DNA form, the CDR3 reads TGTGCCAGCAGCCCGGCGGGAGCGGGAGCCCGGGAGACCCAGTACTTC. It codes for CASSPAGAGARETQYF.

This clone occurred once. The chain uses TRBV30 and TRBJ1-5; possibly TRBD1 for D (5 bases). Trimming stripped 0 bases from V and 6 bases from J, with 9 bases between. CDR1 and CDR2 (germline): GTSNPN, SVGIG (reference sequence). This CDR3 has 13 residues. The CDR3 bases are TGTGCCTGGAGTGTAGGGACGGTTCAGCCCCAGCATTTT. Protein sequence: CAWSVGTVQPQHF. Full variable domain (remainder filled in from reference TRBV30 and TRBJ1-5): SQTIHQWPATLVQPVGSPLSLECTVEGTSNPNLYWYRQAAGRGLQLLFYSVGIGQISSEVPQNLSASRPQDRQFILSSKKLLLSDSGFYLCAWSVGTVQPQHFGDGTRLSIL.

Concerning this clone: A much larger clone lies a single base off, so this may be a read error. The V and J genes are TRBV6-1 and TRBJ2-5, with D possibly being TRBD1 (6 bases). Near its end, the DNA agrees better with TRBJ2-7, so the J call may be wrong. This CDR3 has 12 amino acids. The V gene's germline CDR1 is MNHNS and CDR2 SASEGT. CDR3 nucleotides: TGTGCCAGCAGGAGGACAGATTACGAGCAGTACTTC. Its translation: CASRRTDYEQYF.

The V and J genes are TRBV11-2 and TRBJ2-6; D unresolved. CDR1 and CDR2 (germline): SGHAT, FQNNGV. Trimming cost V 1 base and J 1 base, with 8 bases left between them. The CDR3 sequence is 16 residues long. The DNA of the CDR3 is TGTGCCAGCAGCTTAGGTTGGGAATCTGGGGCCAACGTCCTGACTTTC. Its protein product is CASSLGWESGANVLTF.

V and J are TRBV10-3 and TRBJ2-7, with 15 bases aligning to TRBD2. The CDR3 loop spans 14 amino acids. The V gene end was trimmed by 11 bases and the J gene end by 4 bases; junction bases not matched to a gene: 6. CDR1 ENHRY and CDR2 SYGVKD come from the germline V gene. The CDR3 loop is CAVSGTSGGYEQYF. The CDR3 DNA is TGTGCCGTTTCCGGGACTAGCGGGGGGTACGAGCAGTACTTC.